This T cell receptor (beta chain) was observed in a study of vaccination and CD4 T cells after COVID-19. Turning to the study itself: The authors gave control cultures a CEFX pool, an HIV-1 Nef pool, or no peptide.

Treatment noted: roughly ten-day PBMC culture with coronavirus spike peptide pools or control peptides (ViraFEST assay). During the years 2011-2018, before the COVID-19 pandemic, the unexposed donor's CD4+ T cells were collected. PBMCs, plated at around 1.9 million per well, were grown in the presence of around 11 IU/ml IL-2 and 10 ug/ml peptide pools. CDR3 length: 15 amino acids. Trimming took 2 bases from V and 5 from J; bases not matched to a gene: 7. Germline CDR1 is DFQATT and CDR2 is SNEGSKA (reference sequence). This clonotype occurred a few times. Antigen: not known. Cultured CD4+ T cell DNA was sequenced using the Oncomine TCR Beta short-read assay. From cultured CD4+ T cells, genomic DNA was extracted. TCRdb reprocessed the PCR reads via MiXCR and lists one record per CDR3 protein. The repertoire holds 8,500 to 9,500 distinct CDR3 sequences, with under 40% as singletons.

Specimen: CD4+ T cells from blood, cultured in vitro. V gene TRBV20-1 combines with J gene TRBJ1-5; TRBD1 aligns across 9 bases. This receptor was obtained from a human donor in good health. CDR3 protein: CSARLRTGVDQPQHF. CDR3 DNA: TGCAGTGCTAGACTCCGGACAGGGGTTGATCAGCCCCAGCATTTT.